This record looks at one T cell receptor (beta chain) sequence and its context. The CDR3 contains 13 residues. J was trimmed by 7 bases and V by 8 bases; bases with no gene match: 3. This record comes from a study of blood T cell repertoires in COVID-19. Sequencing used immunoSEQ multiplex PCR; TCRdb keeps in-frame clones, though not all of them. The sample holds 310,000 or so clones, around 87% seen once. The source is a man aged 70-80 years with acute or convalescent COVID-19. The specimen was peripheral blood. This sequence joins TRBV12-3 or TRBV12-4 and TRBJ2-1, with 12 bases matching TRBD2. CDR3 sequence (DNA): TGTGCCAGCGGTCTAGCGGGGGGGAATGAGCAGTTCTTC. Protein product: CASGLAGGNEQFF.